A single sample is the source of the 10 T cell receptor beta chains below, sequenced in a study of T cells in Graves' hyperthyroidism and ophthalmopathy. RNA transcripts gave rise to amplified TCR beta CDR3 regions. Researchers ran a first-round RT-PCR on the TCR CDR3 using the HTBI primer set. Each CDR3 protein gets one entry after TCRdb re-called the multiplex PCR reads with MiXCR. The data show about 840,000 distinct CDR3 sequences, 38% seen once. Sequenced material: blood. Receptors originate from a young man with Graves' hyperthyroidism.

This chain links TRBV6-1 with TRBJ1-2; 7 positions agree with TRBD1. The CDR3 is 16 amino acids. Germline CDR1 and CDR2: MNHNS and SASEGT. J lost 4 bases, V lost 3 bases, and 11 bases had no gene match. In DNA form, the CDR3 reads TGTGCCAGCAGTGACCTGCTGGGACAGAGTTTCTATGGCTACACCTTC. Its translation: CASSDLLGQSFYGYTF.

This clonotype showed up just a few times. CDR3 in amino acids: CASSITGTGGSSPLHF. The CDR3, as DNA: TGCGCCAGCAGCATCACGGGGACAGGGGGAAGTTCACCCCTCCACTTT. The chain is built from TRBV5-1 and TRBJ1-6; TRBD1 matches 11 bases. Germline trimming cut 4 bases from V and 9 bases from J; bases unmatched to any gene: 9. CDR3 length equals 16 residues. Looked up from germline, CDR1 is SGHRS and CDR2 is YFSETQ.

This chain links TRBV7-9 with TRBJ1-1; maybe TRBD1 (5 bases). Looked up from germline, CDR1 is SEHNR and CDR2 is FQNEAQ (reference sequence). This CDR3 has 17 amino acids. V dropped 5 bases and J dropped 0 bases, with 19 bases sitting between them. CDR3: CASSPGPGGVLNTEAFF. CDR3 in DNA: TGTGCCAGCAGCCCTGGGCCGGGAGGGGTCTTGAACACTGAAGCTTTCTTT.

The table lists this clonotype with a count of one. The V and J genes are TRBV7-2 and TRBJ2-5; a possible D gene is TRBD2 (6 bases). The V gene's germline CDR1 is SGHTA and CDR2 FQGNSA. The V end was cut by 5 bases, the J end by 5 bases, with 18 bases between. This CDR3 has 15 amino acids. CDR3 in amino acids: CASSLDWGVGETQYF. The CDR3 DNA follows: TGTGCCAGCAGCCTCGATTGGGGGGTAGGGGAGACCCAGTACTTC.

This clonotype was detected many times. J is TRBJ2-5 and V is TRBV29-1; 16 bases fit TRBD2. There are 17 residues in the CDR3. In germline, CDR1 is SQVTM, CDR2 ANQGSEA. Trimming removed 3 bases from V and 3 bases from J; junction bases left unmatched: 7. This CDR3 is CSVEGTSGRESEETQYF. For the CDR3, the DNA is TGCAGCGTTGAGGGGACTAGCGGGAGGGAATCGGAAGAGACCCAGTACTTC.

The chain is built from TRBV20-1 and TRBJ2-2; the match to TRBD2 covers 8 bases. The germline V gene encodes CDR1 DFQATT and CDR2 SNEGSKA (reference sequence). The CDR3 contains 15 residues. The junction had 6 bases not matched to a gene; V was cut back by 3 bases and J by 3 bases. The CDR3 nucleotides read TGCAGTGCTAGGCGTAGCGGGGAAGACACCGGGGAGCTGTTTTTT. As protein: CSARRSGEDTGELFF.

Concerning this clonotype: This may arise from a read error, as a much more abundant clone is one base away. The chain recombines TRBV7-9 with TRBJ2-5, with 13 bases aligning to TRBD2. Germline-derived CDR1 and CDR2 are SEHNR and FQNEAQ (reference sequence). This CDR3 is built from 16 residues. V was pared by 6 bases and J by 0 bases, with 4 bases of the junction left unmatched. As DNA, the CDR3 is TGTGCCAGCAGGTCGACTAGCGGGGGGTACCAAGAGACCCAGTACTTC. Its translation: CASRSTSGGYQETQYF.

Comment on this clonotype: This may come from a read error, since a much larger clone is one base off. J is TRBJ2-5 and V is TRBV14; a possible D gene is TRBD2 (5 bases). Trimming pared 0 bases from V and 7 bases from J, leaving 12 bases between. This CDR3 is built from 14 residues. Germline V gene lookup returns CDR1 SGHDN and CDR2 FVKESK. The CDR3 region is CASSQDPRGGTQYF. CDR3 bases: TGTGCCAGCAGCCAAGACCCGAGAGGAGGGACCCAGTACTTC. Using reference TRBV14 and TRBJ2-5 for the parts outside the CDR3, the full variable domain is EAGVTQFPSHSVIEKGQTVTLRCDPISGHDNLYWYRRVMGKEIKFLLHFVKESKQDESGMPNNRFLAERTGGTYSTLKVQPAELEDSGVYFCASSQDPRGGTQYFGPGTRLLVL.

Only a few counts were recorded for this clonotype. The rearrangement uses TRBV6-5 and TRBJ1-1; D is unclear. This CDR3 is 15 amino acids long. The germline V gene has CDR1 MNHEY and CDR2 SVGAGI. Trimming removed 6 bases from V and 1 base from J, with 15 bases in between. CDR3 coding DNA: TGTGCCAGCAGGTTGAAAGCTCCAGGGAACACTGAAGCTTTCTTT. This codes for CASRLKAPGNTEAFF.

As concerns this clonotype: One base away lies a much larger clone, so this may be a sequencing read error. This chain connects TRBV7-9 to TRBJ1-4, with D unclear. Looked up from germline, CDR1 is SEHNR and CDR2 is FQNEAQ (reference sequence). The CDR3 has 16 amino acids. The CDR3 here is CASSLLAISTNEILFF. The CDR3 DNA reads TGTGCCAGCAGCTTGCTCGCGATATCAACTAATGAAATACTGTTTTTT.